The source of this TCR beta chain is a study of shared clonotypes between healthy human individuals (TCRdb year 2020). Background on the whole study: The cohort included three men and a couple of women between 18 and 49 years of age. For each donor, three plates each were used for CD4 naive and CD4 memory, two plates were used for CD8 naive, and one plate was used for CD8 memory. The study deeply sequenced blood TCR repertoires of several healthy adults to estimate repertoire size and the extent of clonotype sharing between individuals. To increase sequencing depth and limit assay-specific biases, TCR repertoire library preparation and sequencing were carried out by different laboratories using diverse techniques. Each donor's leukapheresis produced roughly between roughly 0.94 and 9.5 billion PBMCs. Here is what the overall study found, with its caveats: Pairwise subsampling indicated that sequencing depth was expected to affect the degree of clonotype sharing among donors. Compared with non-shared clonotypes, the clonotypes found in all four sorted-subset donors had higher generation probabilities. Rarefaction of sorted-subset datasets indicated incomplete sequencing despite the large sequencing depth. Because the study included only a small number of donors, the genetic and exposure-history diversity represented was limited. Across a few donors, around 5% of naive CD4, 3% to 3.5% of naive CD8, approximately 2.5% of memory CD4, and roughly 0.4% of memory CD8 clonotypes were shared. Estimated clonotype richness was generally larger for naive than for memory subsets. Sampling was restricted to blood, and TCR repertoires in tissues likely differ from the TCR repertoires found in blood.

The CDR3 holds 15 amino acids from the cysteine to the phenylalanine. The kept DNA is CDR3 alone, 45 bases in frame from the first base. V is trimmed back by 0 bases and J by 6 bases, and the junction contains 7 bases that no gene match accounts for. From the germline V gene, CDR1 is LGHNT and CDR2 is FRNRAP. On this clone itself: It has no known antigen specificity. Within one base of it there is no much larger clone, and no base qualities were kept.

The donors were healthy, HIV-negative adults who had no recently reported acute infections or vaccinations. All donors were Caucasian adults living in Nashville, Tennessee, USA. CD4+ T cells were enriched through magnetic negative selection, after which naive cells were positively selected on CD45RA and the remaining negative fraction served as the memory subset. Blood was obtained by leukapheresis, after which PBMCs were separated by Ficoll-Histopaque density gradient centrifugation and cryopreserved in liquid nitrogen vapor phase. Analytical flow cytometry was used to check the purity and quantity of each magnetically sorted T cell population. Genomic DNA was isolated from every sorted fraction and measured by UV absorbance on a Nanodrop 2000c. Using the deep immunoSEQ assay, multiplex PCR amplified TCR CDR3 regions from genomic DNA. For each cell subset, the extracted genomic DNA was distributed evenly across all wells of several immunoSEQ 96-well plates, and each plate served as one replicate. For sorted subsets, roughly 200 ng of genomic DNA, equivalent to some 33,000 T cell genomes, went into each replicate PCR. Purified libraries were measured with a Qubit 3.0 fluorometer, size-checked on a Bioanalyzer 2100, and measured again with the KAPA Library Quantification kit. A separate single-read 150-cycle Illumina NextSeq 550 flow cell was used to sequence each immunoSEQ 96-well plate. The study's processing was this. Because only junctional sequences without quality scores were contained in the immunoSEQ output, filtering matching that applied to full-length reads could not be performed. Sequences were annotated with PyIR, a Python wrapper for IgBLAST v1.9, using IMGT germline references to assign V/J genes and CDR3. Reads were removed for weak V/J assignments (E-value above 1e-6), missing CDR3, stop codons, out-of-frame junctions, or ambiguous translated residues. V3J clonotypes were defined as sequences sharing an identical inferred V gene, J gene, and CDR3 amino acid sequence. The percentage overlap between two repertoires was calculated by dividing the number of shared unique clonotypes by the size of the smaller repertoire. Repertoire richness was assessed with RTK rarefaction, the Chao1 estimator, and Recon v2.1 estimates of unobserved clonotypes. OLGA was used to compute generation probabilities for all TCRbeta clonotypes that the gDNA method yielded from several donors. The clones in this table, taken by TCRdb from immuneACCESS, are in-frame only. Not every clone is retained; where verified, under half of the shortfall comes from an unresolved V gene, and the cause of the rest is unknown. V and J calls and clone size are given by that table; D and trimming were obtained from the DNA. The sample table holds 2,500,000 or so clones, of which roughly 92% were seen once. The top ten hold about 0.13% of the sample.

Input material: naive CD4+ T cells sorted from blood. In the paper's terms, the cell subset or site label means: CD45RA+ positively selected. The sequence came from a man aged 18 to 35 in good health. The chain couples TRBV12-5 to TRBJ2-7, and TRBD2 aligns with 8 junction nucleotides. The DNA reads TGTGCTAGTGGTTTGGTACTCGGGGGGGGAGTCGAGCAGTACTTC. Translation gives CASGLVLGGGVEQYF.